Included here is one T cell receptor beta chain sequence, with context. The data belong to a study of sequential checkpoint blockade in melanoma. Study as a whole: After both sequences, patients received maintenance nivolumab.

Repertoires were generated with immunoSEQ multiplex PCR, while TCRdb's copy carries only in-frame clones and drops some. The table records roughly 13,000 clones, more than 45% of them present only once. Noted treatment: randomized to nivolumab then ipilimumab (arm A) or the reverse (arm B). Live CD3+CD8+ CD19− CD56− cells were sorted from PBMCs. Germline V gene sequence: CDR1 SNHLY, CDR2 FYNNEI. V dropped 4 bases and J dropped 7; count of bases not matched to a gene: 1. The CDR3 sequence is 11 residues long. This clonotype originated in a human donor with melanoma. The rearrangement joins TRBV2 to TRBJ2-7; 7 nucleotides match TRBD1. Specimen: CD8+ T cells sorted from blood (inferred from file names), collected from a patient given nivolumab and ipilimumab in sequence. In DNA, the CDR3 is TGTGCCAGCAGTGGACAGGGTGAGCAGTACTTC. It yields the protein CASSGQGEQYF.